The 27 T cell receptor beta chains below all came from one sample that was sequenced in a study of T cell responses to AZD1222 COVID-19 vaccine. Here immunoSEQ multiplex PCR was the method, and the copy in TCRdb shows in-frame clones only, minus some. Of some 150,000 clones in the sample, approximately 87% were seen once. Sequences were derived from peripheral blood, sampled 28 days after the second AZD1222 dose. The source is an adult who received the AZD1222 COVID-19 vaccine.

The chain employs TRBV11-2 and TRBJ1-2; no clear D. The CDR3 is 12 residues long. Trimming left V 5 bases short and J 7 bases short, with 11 bases between. CDR1 and CDR2 from the germline V gene are SGHAT and FQNNGV. The CDR3: CASSREGSGYTF. CDR3 in DNA: TGTGCCAGCAGCCGCGAGGGTTCTGGCTACACCTTC.

This CDR3 reads CASSYGGRNTEAFF. CDR3 coding DNA: TGTGCCAGCAGCTACGGGGGACGGAACACTGAAGCTTTCTTT. The rearrangement links TRBV7-9 to TRBJ1-1; D is possibly TRBD1 (5 bases). This CDR3 has 14 amino acids. Germline V lookup: CDR1 SEHNR, CDR2 FQNEAQ (reference sequence). The ends were cut back, 4 bases at V and 1 base at J, with 10 bases in the middle.

The sample holds one count of this clone. The chain employs TRBV5-1 and TRBJ1-4; D is perhaps TRBD1 (5 bases). Trimming shortened V by 4 bases and J by 8 bases, and 12 bases separated the two germline ends. Germline values: CDR1 SGHRS, CDR2 YFSETQ. This CDR3 contains 13 residues. CDR3 sequence (DNA): TGCGCCAGCAGCCCCGGGACTGGGGAAAAACTGTTTTTT. This sequence encodes CASSPGTGEKLFF.

Only a few counts were recorded for this clone. This chain connects TRBV4-2 to TRBJ2-7, with 12 bases aligning to TRBD2. Trimming at V came to 5 bases and at J to 6 bases, leaving 8 bases not matched to a gene. The CDR3 length is 15 residues. Germline V CDR1 and CDR2: LGHNA, YNFKEQ. CDR3: CASSGTSGPPGEQYF. The CDR3 DNA is TGTGCCAGCAGCGGGACTAGCGGGCCCCCGGGCGAGCAGTACTTC.

The gene calls are TRBV4-2 and TRBJ1-2; D remains unclear. V lost 0 bases and J 8 bases, leaving 10 bases between the germline ends. The CDR3 totals 13 residues. The germline V gene has CDR1 LGHNA and CDR2 YNFKEQ. In DNA, the CDR3 is TGTGCCAGCAGCCAAGAGAGGAGGGAAGGCTACACCTTC. Translated, it gives CASSQERREGYTF.

The rearrangement joins TRBV19 to TRBJ1-5; D remains ambiguous. The germline CDR1 and CDR2 sequences are LNHDA and SQIVND (reference sequence). Trimming cost V 5 bases and J 1 base, with 12 bases left between them. CDR3 length: 15 amino acids. In nucleotides, the CDR3 is TGTGCCAGTAGTGGACTAGACGGCAGCAATCAGCCCCAGCATTTT. It encodes CASSGLDGSNQPQHF.

This chain joins TRBV6-2 or TRBV6-3 and TRBJ1-5; no clear D. The V end was cut by 6 bases, the J end by 2 bases, with 8 bases between. The CDR3 sequence is 13 residues long. The germline V gene encodes CDR1 MNHEY and CDR2 SVGEGT. The CDR3 DNA is TGTGCCAGCAGCTCAGCGGGCAATCAGCCCCAGCATTTT. This translates into CASSSAGNQPQHF.

The CDR3 region is CASKLSGVGTDTQYF. CDR3 nucleotides: TGTGCCAGCAAATTAAGCGGGGTCGGCACAGATACGCAGTATTTT. The chain recombines TRBV2 with TRBJ2-3; 7 nucleotides line up with TRBD2. Germline V gene data show CDR1 as SNHLY and CDR2 as FYNNEI. This CDR3 contains 15 residues. J lost 1 base, V lost 7 bases, and 8 bases had no gene match.

The rearrangement joins TRBV5-1 to TRBJ2-4; TRBD1 aligns across 8 bases. The CDR3 contains 14 residues. The germline V gene has CDR1 SGHRS and CDR2 YFSETQ. Unmatched junction bases numbered 6, after V lost 2 bases and J lost 8 bases. The CDR3 here is CASSFGQGADIQYF. In DNA, the CDR3 is TGCGCCAGCAGCTTCGGCCAGGGGGCGGACATTCAGTACTTC.

The chain combines TRBV19 with TRBJ2-7; 8 bases fit TRBD2. The CDR3 extends over 15 amino acids. CDR1 is LNHDA and CDR2 is SQIVND in the germline V gene (reference sequence). Germline trimming cut 3 bases from V and 8 bases from J; bases unmatched to any gene: 12. CDR3 loop: CASSMGSTGGPKQYF. Here the CDR3 DNA reads TGTGCCAGTAGTATGGGGAGCACGGGGGGGCCAAAGCAGTACTTC.

The CDR3 DNA sequence: TGTGCCAGCAGCCTTAAGCGGGGGGGAAGCTCCTACAATGAGCAGTTCTTC. Translated: CASSLKRGGSSYNEQFF. The chain is built from TRBV3-1 (or the pseudogene TRBV3-2) and TRBJ2-1; 10 bases are shared with TRBD2. CDR3 size: 17 residues. Germline-derived CDR1 and CDR2 are LGHDT and YNNKEL (reference sequence). V gave up 4 bases and J gave up 0 bases; unmatched junction bases: 6.

The rearrangement uses TRBV10-3 and TRBJ1-3; 7 bases line up with TRBD1. The trim removed 2 bases at V and 0 bases at J, leaving 7 bases unmatched. The CDR3 loop spans 17 amino acids. Germline values: CDR1 ENHRY, CDR2 SYGVKD. In nucleotides, the CDR3 is TGTGCCATCAGTGAGCCCCGGGACAGACTCTCTGGAAACACCATATATTTT. Translated, it gives CAISEPRDRLSGNTIYF.

This chain joins TRBV7-9 and TRBJ1-3; D remains unclear. There are 17 residues in the CDR3. Trimming removed 7 bases at V and 0 bases at J, with 19 bases between. CDR1 is SEHNR, CDR2 FQNEAQ, per germline (reference sequence). The CDR3 bases are TGTGCCAGCACCATCTCCGGCCCCCGCGGCTCTGGAAACACCATATATTTT. This translates into CASTISGPRGSGNTIYF.

The rearrangement uses TRBV3-1 (or the pseudogene TRBV3-2) and TRBJ2-1; 7 positions agree with TRBD2. CDR1 LGHDT and CDR2 YNNKEL come from the germline V gene (reference sequence). V was pared by 0 bases and J by 7 bases, with 9 bases of the junction left unmatched. This CDR3 is built from 16 residues. CDR3 bases: TGTGCCAGCAGCCAAGAGGAAGAGCGGGGCGGGAATGAGCAGTTCTTC. Translated, it gives CASSQEEERGGNEQFF.

V and J are TRBV5-1 and TRBJ2-7, with D perhaps matching TRBD2 (5 bases). This CDR3 region has 15 residues. CDR1 and CDR2 (germline): SGHRS, YFSETQ. V was shortened by 0 bases and J by 13 bases, with 23 bases between the two germline ends. The CDR3 is CASSLGAGVALPSYF. As DNA, the CDR3 is TGCGCCAGCAGCTTGGGTGCCGGGGTGGCCCTGCCCAGCTACTTC.

The sample holds one count of this clone. V is TRBV29-1 and J is TRBJ1-2; 8 nucleotides align to TRBD1. Per germline, CDR1 SQVTM and CDR2 ANQGSEA. J was trimmed by 0 bases and V by 6 bases; bases with no gene match: 3. The CDR3 is 13 residues long. CDR3 loop: CSVGTGANYGYTF. For the CDR3, the DNA is TGCAGCGTCGGGACAGGAGCTAACTATGGCTACACCTTC.

This chain links TRBV11-1 with TRBJ1-1; TRBD1 aligns across 8 bases. Germline V gene lookup returns CDR1 SGHAT and CDR2 FQDESV (reference sequence). The ends lost 3 bases at V and 4 bases at J; junction bases unmatched: 7. The CDR3 sequence is 15 residues long. The CDR3 sequence is CASSFRTGWGTEAFF. In DNA form, the CDR3 reads TGTGCCAGCAGCTTCCGGACAGGGTGGGGCACTGAAGCTTTCTTT.

This CDR3 is CAWTYFDANSPLHF. The CDR3 nucleotides read TGTGCCTGGACCTACTTTGACGCGAATTCACCCCTCCACTTT. The chain employs TRBV30 and TRBJ1-6; D is ambiguous. V was pared by 4 bases and J by 7 bases, with 14 bases between. The CDR3 extends over 14 amino acids. From germline, CDR1 is GTSNPN and CDR2 SVGIG (reference sequence).

This rearrangement joins TRBV6-6 to TRBJ1-3; D call uncertain. Germline-derived CDR1 and CDR2 are MNHNY and SVGAGI (reference sequence). Between the trimmed V and J ends, which lost 5 bases and 4 bases, there was a span of 15 bases. There are 15 residues in the CDR3. The CDR3 region is CASSPPGSEGNTIYF. The CDR3 DNA reads TGTGCCAGCAGTCCCCCGGGGTCTGAAGGAAACACCATATATTTT.

This clone was seen a few times. The chain is built from TRBV6-5 and TRBJ2-3; possibly TRBD2 for D (6 bases). The CDR3 sequence is 15 residues long. The V end lost 2 bases, the J end lost 0 bases, and 9 bases lay between the germline ends. Germline CDR1 is MNHEY and CDR2 is SVGAGI. CDR3 sequence (DNA): TGTGCCAGCAGTTACACTACTAGCAGCACAGATACGCAGTATTTT. This translates into CASSYTTSSTDTQYF.

This clone has more than one count but fewer than ten. The CDR3 sequence is CASSSSGRSGNSPLHF. The DNA for the CDR3 is TGTGCCAGCAGTTCCTCCGGGAGATCGGGCAATTCACCCCTCCACTTT. The V and J genes are TRBV27 and TRBJ1-6; D uncertain. Looked up from germline, CDR1 is MNHEY and CDR2 is SMNVEV (reference sequence). The CDR3 is made up of 16 amino acids. V gave up 4 bases and J gave up 7 bases, with 17 bases separating them.

This rearrangement joins TRBV7-2 to TRBJ2-7; possible D gene TRBD1, 5 bases. Germline CDR1 and CDR2: SGHTA and FQGNSA. The CDR3 loop spans 13 amino acids. V was trimmed by 3 bases and J by 3 bases, leaving 9 bases between them. The CDR3 loop is CASSLRQIYEQYF. CDR3 DNA sequence: TGTGCCAGCAGCTTGAGACAGATCTACGAGCAGTACTTC.

The rearrangement joins TRBV7-9 to TRBJ2-7; D is perhaps TRBD1 (7 bases). The germline V gene encodes CDR1 SEHNR and CDR2 FQNEAQ (reference sequence). The CDR3 runs 15 residues. Between the trimmed V and J ends, which lost 2 bases and 2 bases, there was a span of 13 bases. The DNA of the CDR3 is TGTGCCAGCAGCTTACAGGGGGGACTTACCTACGAGCAGTACTTC. It specifies CASSLQGGLTYEQYF.

CDR3 coding DNA: TGTGCCAGCAGCTTGGGATGGGGGAATGGCCAGCCCCAGCATTTT. Encoded protein: CASSLGWGNGQPQHF. This chain connects TRBV7-3 to TRBJ1-5; tentative D call: TRBD1 (5 bases). The V end lost 3 bases, the J end lost 7 bases, and 16 bases lay between the germline ends. From germline, CDR1 is SGHTA and CDR2 FQGTGA. The CDR3 contains 15 residues.

The V call is TRBV13, the J call TRBJ2-7; D call uncertain. Trimming left V 4 bases short and J 4 bases short, with 17 bases between. The CDR3 length is 15 residues. Germline V gives CDR1 PRHDT, CDR2 FYEKMQ (reference sequence). Here the CDR3 reads CASSWRQAKNYEQYF. In nucleotides, the CDR3 is TGTGCCAGCAGCTGGCGACAAGCTAAGAATTACGAGCAGTACTTC.

CDR3 DNA sequence: TGTGCCAGCAGCGTGACGTACAATGAGCAGTTCTTC. It encodes CASSVTYNEQFF. This rearrangement joins TRBV9 to TRBJ2-1; D is unresolved. This CDR3 is 12 amino acids long. Germline assignment: CDR1 SGDLS and CDR2 YYNGEE. Trimming cost V 2 bases and J 4 bases, with 4 bases left between them.

The chain uses TRBV9 and TRBJ2-2; D gene unclear. The V end lost 0 bases, the J end lost 2 bases, and 11 bases lay between the germline ends. The CDR3 contains 16 residues. Germline CDR1 reads SGDLS; CDR2 reads YYNGEE. The chain's CDR3 is CASSVGVGGNTGELFF. CDR3 DNA sequence: TGTGCCAGCAGCGTAGGGGTCGGCGGTAACACCGGGGAGCTGTTTTTT.